This T cell receptor (beta chain) comes out of a study of T cells in tumors after PD-1 blockade. Described time point: first of two pre-therapy site-matched biopsies 2 to 3 months apart. V was trimmed by 7 bases and J by 2 bases, leaving 16 bases between them. Germline V CDR1 and CDR2: LGHDT, YNNKEL (reference sequence). This CDR3 spans 15 amino acids. Only a few counts were recorded for this clone. Generated by immunoSEQ multiplex PCR, the TCRdb table keeps only in-frame clones and is missing some. The sample comprises roughly 4,200 clones, over 65% of which are singletons, and about 7.5% rests with the top ten.

V and J are TRBV3-1 (or the pseudogene TRBV3-2) and TRBJ2-3, with TRBD1 as a possible D gene (6 bases). This clonotype originated in a human donor with basal cell carcinoma. Sequenced here: tumor tissue, sampled before anti-PD-1 treatment. The CDR3 is CASTRGRDLTDTQYF. The CDR3, as DNA: TGTGCCAGCACCAGGGGAAGGGACCTCACAGATACGCAGTATTTT.